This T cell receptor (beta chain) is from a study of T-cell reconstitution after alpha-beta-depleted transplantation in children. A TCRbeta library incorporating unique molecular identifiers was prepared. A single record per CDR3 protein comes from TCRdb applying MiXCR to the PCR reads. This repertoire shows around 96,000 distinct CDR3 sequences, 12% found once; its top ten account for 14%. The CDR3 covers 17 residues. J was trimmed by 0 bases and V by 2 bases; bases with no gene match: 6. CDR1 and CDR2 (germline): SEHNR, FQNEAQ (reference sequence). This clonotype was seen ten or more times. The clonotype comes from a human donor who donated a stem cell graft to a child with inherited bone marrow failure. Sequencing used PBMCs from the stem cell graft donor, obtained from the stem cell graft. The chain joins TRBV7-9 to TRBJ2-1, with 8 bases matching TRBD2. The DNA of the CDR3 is TGTGCCAGCAGCTTACCAGCGGGGGCACGCTCCTACAATGAGCAGTTCTTC. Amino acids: CASSLPAGARSYNEQFF.